This T cell receptor (beta chain) appears in the sequencing data of a study of blood T cell repertoires in COVID-19. Those enrolled, adults aged roughly 18 to 89 years, came from about 24 US areas. Original analysis: Quantification of nucleated cells was approximated via reference gene primer amplification. The assay was immunoSEQ multiplex PCR, and TCRdb's table has in-frame clones only and misses some. The DNA was the basis for D and trimming; V, J and clone size are from that table. The data hold around 450,000 clones, with 90% observed a single time. Trimming shortened V by 3 bases and J by 8 bases, and 14 bases separated the two germline ends. Per germline, CDR1 SEHNR and CDR2 FQNEAQ (reference sequence). The CDR3 is 14 amino acids.

The gene calls are TRBV7-9 and TRBJ2-1; D remains unclear. The specimen was PBMCs or T cells enriched from blood (not recorded which). This clonotype originated in a man between 18 and 35 years old who had recovered from COVID-19. The CDR3, as DNA: TGTGCCAGCAGCTTCCCCGCAACGGTCGATGAGCAGTTCTTC. This gives the protein CASSFPATVDEQFF.